This TCR beta chain was observed in a study of control samples from healthy donors and cancer patients. This clone showed up just once. Assay: immunoSEQ multiplex PCR; the TCRdb copy retains only in-frame clones and omits some. Of 170,000 or so clones listed, more than 85% are singletons. Sequencing was done on a sample of blood. The clonotype was recovered from a middle-aged woman in good health.

CDR3 residues: CASSDQGTDYGYTF. The CDR3 nucleotides read TGTGCCAGCAGTGACCAGGGAACGGACTATGGCTACACCTTC. The rearrangement links TRBV2 to TRBJ1-2; maybe TRBD1 (5 bases). CDR1 and CDR2 from the germline V gene are SNHLY and FYNNEI. V lost 3 bases and J 3 bases, leaving 11 bases between the germline ends. CDR3 size: 14 residues.